These 27 T cell receptor beta chains came from one sample sequenced in a study of blood T cells in healthy people across ages. Together with a sample-barcoded 5' primer, a J-beta primer mix was included in a second PCR lasting about 7 to 12 cycles. MiXCR, applied by TCRdb to the 5' RACE reads, yields one record per CDR3 protein. Of some 900,000 distinct CDR3 sequences in the sample, roughly 52% were seen once. The sequenced sample consisted of blood. These receptors were obtained from a man aged 25 to 40 in good health.

The rearrangement links TRBV5-1 to TRBJ2-7, with 11 bases matching TRBD2. V lost 2 bases to trimming and J lost 2 bases; unmatched junction nucleotides: 3. This CDR3 has 15 residues. The germline V gene has CDR1 SGHRS and CDR2 YFSETQ. CDR3 residues: CASSFSGGVPYEQYF. As DNA, the CDR3 is TGCGCCAGCAGCTTTAGCGGGGGGGTCCCCTACGAGCAGTACTTC.

This rearrangement joins TRBV27 to TRBJ2-7; D is ambiguous. Germline values: CDR1 MNHEY, CDR2 SMNVEV (reference sequence). Trimming shortened V by 5 bases and J by 6 bases, and 26 bases separated the two germline ends. The CDR3 is 17 amino acids. CDR3: CASSRSSGAGRFGEQYF. CDR3 bases: TGTGCCAGCAGTAGATCGTCCGGAGCCGGTAGGTTCGGCGAGCAGTACTTC.

This clonotype was observed a few times. The chain carries TRBV7-3 and TRBJ2-5, with TRBD2 as a possible D gene (5 bases). V lost 4 bases, J lost 3 bases, and 9 bases lay in between. The V gene's germline CDR1 is SGHTA and CDR2 FQGTGA. This CDR3 spans 13 amino acids. The CDR3 loop is CASSSTNEETQYF. CDR3 coding DNA: TGTGCCAGCAGCTCGACTAATGAAGAGACCCAGTACTTC.

The CDR3 protein is CASSPGGPNTGELFF. The CDR3 DNA reads as TGTGCCAGCAGCCCGGGGGGGCCGAACACCGGGGAGCTGTTTTTT. The chain has TRBV4-2 and TRBJ2-2, with 8 nucleotides matching TRBD2. The CDR3 runs 15 residues. V dropped 4 bases and J dropped 0; count of bases not matched to a gene: 1. Germline V gene sequence: CDR1 LGHNA, CDR2 YNFKEQ.

About this clonotype itself: A single base separates this from a much larger clone, so it may be a read error. The chain is built from TRBV11-1 and TRBJ2-1, with 7 bases that match TRBD1. This CDR3 has 16 residues. Germline CDR1 SGHAT, CDR2 FQDESV (reference sequence). CDR3 DNA sequence: TGTGCCGGCAGCTTGCTTGGGACAGAAAAACCACGGGAGCAGTTCTTC. It codes for CAGSLLGTEKPREQFF.

The sample holds a few counts of this clonotype. The J gene is TRBJ1-5, the V gene TRBV4-3; no clear D. CDR3 length equals 17 residues. Per the germline V gene, CDR1 is LGHNA and CDR2 is YSLEER. V was shortened by 0 bases and J by 0 bases, with 12 bases between the two germline ends. The CDR3 spells CASSQDKGSYSNQPQHF. The CDR3 DNA sequence: TGCGCCAGCAGCCAAGATAAAGGGTCATATAGCAATCAGCCCCAGCATTTT.

This clonotype was counted a single time. This chain joins TRBV6-1 and TRBJ2-4; 9 bases map to TRBD1. The trim removed 1 base at V and 8 bases at J, leaving 6 bases unmatched. Germline CDR1 is MNHNS and CDR2 is SASEGT. CDR3 length equals 15 residues. CDR3 nucleotides: TGTGCCAGCAGTGAAGGAGGGACAGGGTTAGACATTCAGTACTTC. Translation gives CASSEGGTGLDIQYF.

The V call is TRBV7-6, the J call TRBJ2-7, with D perhaps matching TRBD1 (6 bases). V lost 3 bases, J lost 2 bases, and 11 bases lay in between. The CDR3 has 14 residues. The germline gives CDR1 SGHVS, CDR2 FNYEAQ. The DNA for the CDR3 is TGTGCCAGCAGCTTCCAACAGGGCCCCTACGAGCAGTACTTC. Its translation is CASSFQQGPYEQYF.

In this sample, this clonotype turned up a few times. The chain carries TRBV6-6 and TRBJ2-7, with unresolved D. Germline V lookup: CDR1 MNHNY, CDR2 SVGAGI (reference sequence). Trimming pared 2 bases from V and 3 bases from J, leaving 14 bases between. This CDR3 region has 15 residues. CDR3 sequence reads: CASSYGRDTSYEQYF. The CDR3 nucleotides are TGTGCCAGCAGTTACGGGCGCGACACCAGCTACGAGCAGTACTTC.

This rearrangement joins TRBV20-1 to TRBJ1-1, with D hard to call. From germline, CDR1 is DFQATT and CDR2 SNEGSKA (reference sequence). The CDR3 sequence is 11 residues long. V dropped 1 base and J dropped 4 bases, with 4 bases sitting between them. This chain's CDR3 is CSARGFTEAFF. The CDR3 DNA follows: TGCAGTGCTAGAGGGTTCACTGAAGCTTTCTTT.

The chain uses TRBV6-5 and TRBJ2-1, with D uncertain. The germline V gene has CDR1 MNHEY and CDR2 SVGAGI. With 6 bases removed from V and 7 bases from J, the gap between germline ends came to 7 bases. There are 11 residues in the CDR3. The CDR3 DNA reads as TGTGCCAGCAGGTCCTTGAATGAGCAGTTCTTC. Its protein is CASRSLNEQFF.

This rearrangement joins TRBV5-1 to TRBJ2-2; D is undetermined. The CDR3 spans 13 residues. Per germline, CDR1 SGHRS and CDR2 YFSETQ. V gave up 5 bases and J gave up 0 bases, with 5 bases separating them. The CDR3 bases are TGCGCCAGCAGTGTAACGAACACCGGGGAGCTGTTTTTT. This codes for CASSVTNTGELFF. The full variable domain, completed using reference TRBV5-1 and TRBJ2-2, is KAGVTQTPRYLIKTRGQQVTLSCSPISGHRSVSWYQQTPGQGLQFLFEYFSETQRNKGNFPGRFSGRQFSNSRSEMNVSTLELGDSALYLCASSVTNTGELFFGEGSRLTVL.

This chain connects TRBV29-1 to TRBJ1-2; D perhaps matches TRBD1 (6 bases). This CDR3 region has 12 residues. Deletions cut 5 bases from V and 2 bases from J, with 9 bases between. The germline CDR1 and CDR2 sequences are SQVTM and ANQGSEA. The CDR3 is CSVRQENYGYTF. The CDR3 DNA is TGCAGCGTTCGACAGGAGAACTATGGCTACACCTTC.

This clonotype was seen a handful of times. The genes are TRBV6-6 and TRBJ1-6, with 7 bases fitting TRBD1. Germline loops: CDR1 MNHNY, CDR2 SVGAGI (reference sequence). The CDR3 runs 14 residues. V was pared by 6 bases and J by 10 bases, with 9 bases of the junction left unmatched. The CDR3 region has the DNA TGTGCCAGCAGCCTACCGGGACAGATCTCACCCCTCCACTTT. Translating gives CASSLPGQISPLHF.

The chain combines TRBV28 with TRBJ2-3, with D possibly matching TRBD2 (6 bases). V was shortened by 4 bases and J by 3 bases, with 26 bases between the two germline ends. This CDR3 region has 19 residues. CDR1 is MDHEN and CDR2 is SYDVKM in the germline V gene. The CDR3 sequence: CASSSPGVPSVEGTDTQYF. The DNA for the CDR3 is TGTGCCAGCAGTTCCCCGGGGGTCCCTAGCGTCGAGGGGACAGATACGCAGTATTTT.

The chain's CDR3 is CASRLGLSYGYTF. The CDR3 DNA reads as TGTGCCAGCAGATTAGGGCTGAGCTATGGCTACACCTTC. J is TRBJ1-2 and V is TRBV6-2 or TRBV6-3; D ambiguous. In germline, CDR1 is MNHEY, CDR2 SVGEGT. The CDR3 totals 13 residues. V gave up 6 bases and J gave up 4 bases, with 12 bases separating them.

In its sample, this clonotype was seen a few times. In DNA form, the CDR3 reads TGTGCCAGCAGCCAGCCAACCGGGATTACGCAGTATTTT. This codes for CASSQPTGITQYF. The gene calls are TRBV14 and TRBJ2-3; the D gene is possibly TRBD2 (5 bases). This CDR3 region has 13 residues. V lost 3 bases and J lost 8, with 12 bases in between. Germline V gene data show CDR1 as SGHDN and CDR2 as FVKESK.

The V call is TRBV29-1, the J call TRBJ2-7; perhaps TRBD2 as D (5 bases). Germline V lookup: CDR1 SQVTM, CDR2 ANQGSEA. V lost 1 base, J lost 5 bases, and 9 bases lay in between. This CDR3 is 12 amino acids long. For the CDR3, the DNA is TGCAGCGTTGAAGCGGGGTATGACGAGCAGTACTTC. Its translation: CSVEAGYDEQYF.

This clonotype was seen a few times. The genes are TRBV20-1 and TRBJ1-1, with 9 bases that match TRBD1. V dropped 0 bases and J dropped 4; count of bases not matched to a gene: 9. This CDR3 has 16 residues. Per germline, CDR1 DFQATT and CDR2 SNEGSKA (reference sequence). In nucleotides, the CDR3 is TGCAGTGCTAGAGATAGCGGGACAGGGTTAGGCACTGAAGCTTTCTTT. Its translation: CSARDSGTGLGTEAFF.

This clonotype has more than one count but fewer than ten. The rearrangement uses TRBV10-3 and TRBJ1-1, with D possibly TRBD1 on 6 matching bases. Trimming shortened V by 11 bases and J by 1 base, and 11 bases separated the two germline ends. The CDR3 covers 12 residues. The germline V gene encodes CDR1 ENHRY and CDR2 SYGVKD. For the CDR3, the DNA is TGTGCCGCCTTGACAGGGAACACTGAAGCTTTCTTT. Its protein product is CAALTGNTEAFF.

J is TRBJ1-4 and V is TRBV7-2; the D gene is possibly TRBD1 (5 bases). V was shortened by 8 bases and J by 5 bases, with 12 bases between the two germline ends. The V gene's germline CDR1 is SGHTA and CDR2 FQGNSA. The CDR3 sequence is 13 residues long. CDR3 bases: TGTGCCAGCTCGGGTGGGGGGAATGAAAAACTGTTTTTT. This gives the protein CASSGGGNEKLFF.

The rearrangement uses TRBV10-2 and TRBJ1-1, with TRBD1 matching 8 bases. The CDR3 is 14 residues long. Germline assignment: CDR1 WSHSY and CDR2 SAAADI. V was pared by 3 bases and J by 10 bases, with 10 bases of the junction left unmatched. The CDR3, as DNA: TGCGCCAGCAGTGACCAGGGGGCCCGTGGTGGAGCTTTCTTT. It translates to CASSDQGARGGAFF.

This clonotype turned up a few times. V usage is TRBV6-5 and J usage is TRBJ2-6; D remains unclear. CDR1 and CDR2 (germline): MNHEY, SVGAGI. V shed 5 bases and J shed 3 bases, with 8 bases lying between them. The CDR3 has 14 residues. CDR3 in amino acids: CASSPYLGANVLTF. The CDR3 region has the DNA TGTGCCAGCAGTCCATATCTTGGGGCCAACGTCCTGACTTTC.

The rearrangement links TRBV5-1 to TRBJ2-3; TRBD1 matches 8 bases. This CDR3 region has 16 residues. V lost 4 bases and J lost 5; bases outside the gene matches: 12. CDR1 is SGHRS and CDR2 is YFSETQ in the germline V gene. The CDR3 here is CASSPLGTGIVDTQYF. In DNA form, the CDR3 reads TGCGCCAGCAGCCCACTCGGGACAGGAATTGTAGATACGCAGTATTTT.

This clonotype was counted a few times. The chain combines TRBV3-1 with TRBJ2-2; unclear D gene. There are 14 residues in the CDR3. Germline V CDR1 and CDR2: LGHDT, YNNKEL (reference sequence). V dropped 0 bases and J dropped 1 base, with 3 bases sitting between them. The CDR3 sequence: CASSQDGNTGELFF. DNA for the CDR3: TGTGCCAGCAGCCAAGATGGGAACACCGGGGAGCTGTTTTTT.

This clonotype was recorded a few times. The CDR3 loop reads CAIRTQGATATYEQYF. The DNA for the CDR3 is TGTGCCATCAGGACACAGGGGGCTACCGCTACCTACGAGCAGTACTTC. V usage is TRBV10-3 and J usage is TRBJ2-7; 9 positions agree with TRBD1. J was trimmed by 2 bases and V by 6 bases; bases with no gene match: 11. The CDR3 sequence is 16 residues long. Germline V gene sequence: CDR1 ENHRY, CDR2 SYGVKD.

This clonotype was detected only a few times. The chain recombines TRBV24-1 with TRBJ1-2, with D possibly TRBD1 on 6 matching bases. Trimming took 4 bases from V and 8 from J, leaving 13 bases between them. Per germline, CDR1 KGHDR and CDR2 SFDVKD. The CDR3 runs 13 residues. CDR3 bases: TGTGCCACCAGTGAGCCGACAGGAGGAGGCTACACCTTC. Its translation: CATSEPTGGGYTF.